This T cell receptor (beta chain) came from a study of T cell responses to AZD1222 COVID-19 vaccine. Points on this clone: Its antigen is still unknown.

CDR3 length: 16 amino acids. Germline CDR1 is LGHDT and CDR2 is YNNKEL (reference sequence). V was trimmed by 7 bases and J by 4 bases, leaving 22 bases between them. Profiled with immunoSEQ multiplex PCR; TCRdb holds only in-frame clones, not every one. The sample comprises about 150,000 clones, roughly 90% of which are singletons, and more than 1.3% rests with the top ten. Study observations and caveats: Spike-specific TCR breadth rose after two AZD1222 doses, and depth rose as well. Close to half of all spike-specific TCRs reportedly target regions of the variants that are unmutated. Just a handful of AZD1222 recipients were seropositive at baseline. In a largely white British group with more females than males, clonal diversity was possibly underestimated.

The V and J genes are TRBV3-1 (or the pseudogene TRBV3-2) and TRBJ2-5; the D gene could be TRBD1 or TRBD2 (6 bases each). This clonotype was obtained from an adult who received the AZD1222 COVID-19 vaccine. The sequenced sample was peripheral blood, obtained 28 days after the second AZD1222 dose. The CDR3 nucleotides are TGTGCCAGCATCCTCGGTAGCGGAAGAGGGGGAGAGACCCAGTACTTC. Translation: CASILGSGRGGETQYF.